The 10 T cell receptor beta chains below all came from one sample that was sequenced in a study of shared clonotypes between healthy human individuals. TCRdb keeps only in-frame clones here, not all; method: immunoSEQ multiplex PCR. The repertoire consists of over 95,000 clones, with approximately 70% occurring once and the leading ten covering roughly a quarter. The sample comprised memory CD8+ T cells sorted from blood. Subset noted: CD45RO+ cells pooled with CCR7-negative TemRA cells. The receptor set was obtained from a woman aged 30 to 39 in good health.

J is TRBJ2-2 and V is TRBV11-2; no reliable D call. Deletions cut 4 bases from V and 2 bases from J, with 5 bases between. The germline V gene encodes CDR1 SGHAT and CDR2 FQNNGV. The CDR3 is made up of 13 amino acids. The CDR3 sequence is CASSSVNTGELFF. CDR3 nucleotide sequence: TGTGCCAGCAGCTCCGTTAACACCGGGGAGCTGTTTTTT.

The chain joins TRBV6-5 to TRBJ2-5, with D possibly matching TRBD2 (7 bases). This CDR3 spans 15 amino acids. CDR1 and CDR2 (germline): MNHEY, SVGAGI. With 5 bases removed from V and 11 bases from J, the gap between germline ends came to 24 bases. This CDR3 is CASSSLLGGAQEQYF. The CDR3 DNA reads TGTGCCAGCAGTAGCCTCTTGGGGGGGGCTCAAGAGCAGTACTTC.

The table lists this clone with many counts. This rearrangement joins TRBV5-1 to TRBJ2-7; 7 bases agree with TRBD1. Germline assignment: CDR1 SGHRS and CDR2 YFSETQ. This CDR3 is built from 14 residues. J gave up 5 bases and V 2 bases, and 7 bases lay outside the gene matches. This CDR3 is CASSFRTGGNEQYF. DNA for the CDR3: TGCGCCAGCAGCTTTCGGACAGGAGGTAACGAGCAGTACTTC.

V usage is TRBV7-2 and J usage is TRBJ2-3, with 9 bases identical to TRBD2. V lost 5 bases to trimming and J lost 2 bases; unmatched junction nucleotides: 11. Germline CDR1 SGHTA, CDR2 FQGNSA. CDR3 size: 17 residues. In nucleotides, the CDR3 is TGTGCCAGCAGCGCTCTGACTAGCGGACCTCACACAGATACGCAGTATTTT. Translating gives CASSALTSGPHTDTQYF.

The genes are TRBV7-9 and TRBJ1-1; D is undetermined. This CDR3 spans 16 amino acids. CDR1 and CDR2 (germline): SEHNR, FQNEAQ (reference sequence). V was trimmed by 2 bases and J by 7 bases, leaving 20 bases between them. CDR3 loop: CASSLTSEKVGNEAFF. The CDR3 region has the DNA TGTGCCAGCAGCTTAACTTCGGAGAAGGTGGGAAATGAAGCTTTCTTT.

The rearrangement uses TRBV5-5 and TRBJ2-4; 9 bases are shared with TRBD1. This CDR3 contains 16 residues. The ends lost 3 bases at V and 0 bases at J; junction bases unmatched: 4. Per the germline V gene, CDR1 is SGHKS and CDR2 is YYEKEE (reference sequence). CDR3 nucleotide sequence: TGTGCCAGCAGCTCGGGACAGGGCCTAGCCAAAAACATTCAGTACTTC. It is translated as CASSSGQGLAKNIQYF.

The chain joins TRBV25-1 to TRBJ2-5; D is possibly TRBD1 or TRBD2 (5 bases each). The J call is doubtful: the DNA matches TRBJ2-7 better. From germline, CDR1 is MGHDK and CDR2 SYGVNS. This CDR3 has 15 residues. CDR3 in amino acids: CASSEGGRNPYEQYF. The CDR3 bases are TGTGCCAGCAGTGAAGGGGGAAGAAACCCCTACGAGCAGTACTTC.

The chain has TRBV6-1 and TRBJ2-1, with TRBD2 matching over 7 bases. V was clipped by 4 bases and J by 6 bases; unmatched bases: 9. CDR1 MNHNS and CDR2 SASEGT come from the germline V gene. This CDR3 is 15 amino acids long. The chain's CDR3 is CASSGEGLQTNEQFF. CDR3 in DNA: TGTGCCAGCAGTGGGGAGGGACTACAGACCAATGAGCAGTTCTTC.

This clone appeared a single time. A read error likely explains this, since a far larger clone differs by one base. The identical CDR3 is also encoded by other nucleotide sequences in the sample. Here the CDR3 reads CASSQDPGQGFYEQYF. The DNA for the CDR3 is TGTGCCAGCAGCCAAGATCCTGGACAGGGATTCTATGAGCAGTACTTC. The gene calls are TRBV4-2 and TRBJ2-7; 8 bases are a match to TRBD1. Per the germline V gene, CDR1 is LGHNA and CDR2 is YNFKEQ. CDR3 length equals 16 residues. After removal of 0 bases from V and 7 bases from J, the junction contained 11 bases not matched to a gene.

This chain connects TRBV27 to TRBJ2-7, with TRBD1 matching over 9 bases. Germline V gene sequence: CDR1 MNHEY, CDR2 SMNVEV (reference sequence). The J segment lost 0 bases and the V segment lost 6 bases, leaving 3 bases of the junction unmatched. The CDR3 contains 14 residues. CDR3 loop: CASSLDRGSYEQYF. CDR3 sequence (DNA): TGTGCCAGCAGCCTGGACAGGGGCTCCTACGAGCAGTACTTC.